One and the same sample provided the 23 T cell receptor beta chains below, sequenced in a study of cytomegalovirus exposure and HLA in healthy donors (TCRdb year 2017). The protocol used for the library was the immunoSEQ multiplex PCR assay. A mixture of 60 forward primers for TCR Vbeta segments and 13 reverse primers for TCR Jbeta segments was used in the multiplex PCR. TCRdb holds this immuneACCESS table with in-frame rearrangements only. Some clones are missing; in checked studies, unresolved V genes explain under half, and the rest has no known cause. This sample comprises 180,000 or so clones, about four fifths of them detected only once. The top ten hold approximately 2.9% of the sample. Sequences were obtained from PBMCs. The receptors shown here come from a female donor in good health and CMV-seronegative.

The V and J genes are TRBV5-1 and TRBJ1-1; 7 bases line up with TRBD1. CDR3 length equals 15 residues. CDR1 and CDR2 from the germline V gene are SGHRS and YFSETQ. The V gene end was trimmed by 0 bases and the J gene end by 5 bases; junction bases not matched to a gene: 7. CDR3 sequence reads: CASSLGQGRETEAFF. Here the CDR3 DNA reads TGCGCCAGCAGCTTGGGACAGGGTAGGGAAACTGAAGCTTTCTTT.

The chain carries TRBV10-3 and TRBJ1-5, with D possibly TRBD1 on 5 matching bases. This CDR3 has 15 amino acids. Germline V gene sequence: CDR1 ENHRY, CDR2 SYGVKD. V was shortened by 6 bases and J by 0 bases, with 12 bases between the two germline ends. CDR3 loop: CAIRPTENSNQPQHF. The CDR3 nucleotides read TGTGCCATCAGGCCGACAGAGAATAGCAATCAGCCCCAGCATTTT.

The J gene is TRBJ2-2, the V gene TRBV6-1; 11 bases are a match to TRBD2. The CDR3 contains 15 residues. Germline-derived CDR1 and CDR2 are MNHNS and SASEGT. The J segment lost 3 bases and the V segment lost 6 bases, leaving 3 bases of the junction unmatched. CDR3 nucleotide sequence: TGTGCCAGCAGAGCACTAGCGGGGGACACCGGGGAGCTGTTTTTT. It translates to CASRALAGDTGELFF.

Worth noting for this clone: Other DNA sequences in the same sample also yield this CDR3. The chain is built from TRBV5-4 and TRBJ2-6; weak D call: TRBD1 (6 bases). The CDR3 sequence is 17 residues long. The V end was cut by 3 bases, the J end by 4 bases, with 17 bases between. Germline CDR1 and CDR2: SGHNT and YYREEE (reference sequence). The CDR3, as DNA: TGTGCCAGCAGCTCGGACAGCCTGCCTCCCGGGGCCAACGTCCTGACTTTC. Amino acid sequence: CASSSDSLPPGANVLTF.

J is TRBJ1-2 and V is TRBV4-2; 8 positions match TRBD1. Unmatched junction bases numbered 8, after V lost 4 bases and J lost 1 base. The CDR3 loop spans 16 amino acids. In germline, CDR1 is LGHNA, CDR2 YNFKEQ. The CDR3 coding sequence is TGTGCCAGCAGCCTATTACAGGGGGATTTTAACTATGGCTACACCTTC. It yields the protein CASSLLQGDFNYGYTF.

This chain links TRBV5-6 with TRBJ1-2; a possible D gene is TRBD1 (5 bases). Trimming cost V 0 bases and J 8 bases, with 23 bases left between them. This CDR3 is 17 amino acids long. Germline-derived CDR1 and CDR2 are SGHDT and YYEEEE. CDR3 loop: CASSLGDSKGPYAGYTF. DNA for the CDR3: TGTGCCAGCAGCTTGGGTGACAGTAAGGGTCCCTATGCCGGCTACACCTTC.

This rearrangement joins TRBV7-6 to TRBJ2-7; TRBD2 matches 16 bases. CDR1 SGHVS and CDR2 FNYEAQ come from the germline V gene. The junction had 6 bases not matched to a gene; V was cut back by 1 base and J by 0 bases. The CDR3 runs to 19 residues. CDR3 protein: CASSLEAGLAGGYSYEQYF. The CDR3 DNA follows: TGTGCCAGCAGCTTAGAGGCGGGACTAGCGGGAGGGTACTCCTACGAGCAGTACTTC.

CDR3 region: CASRILRGAEAFF. In DNA form, the CDR3 reads TGTGCCAGCAGAATACTCAGAGGCGCTGAAGCTTTCTTT. The chain carries TRBV2 and TRBJ1-1; no definite D call. CDR1 is SNHLY and CDR2 is FYNNEI in the germline V gene. CDR3 length: 13 residues. V dropped 6 bases and J dropped 6 bases, with 14 bases sitting between them.

This chain uses TRBV5-6 with TRBJ1-1, with TRBD1 matching 7 bases. This CDR3 is 16 amino acids long. V shed 1 base, J shed 9 bases, and the junction held 15 bases outside the gene matches. CDR1 is SGHDT and CDR2 is YYEEEE in the germline V gene. CDR3 amino acids: CASSLLEGRGTTKAFF. The CDR3 DNA reads TGTGCCAGCAGCTTGCTAGAGGGCAGGGGGACAACAAAAGCTTTCTTT.

The rearrangement links TRBV4-2 to TRBJ2-5; 9 nucleotides line up with TRBD2. This CDR3 has 17 amino acids. V shed 1 base, J shed 2 bases, and the junction held 8 bases outside the gene matches. Germline CDR1 LGHNA, CDR2 YNFKEQ. The CDR3 region has the DNA TGTGCCAGCAGCCAAGGCGGTGCGGGAGGGCGGCAAGAGACCCAGTACTTC. This sequence encodes CASSQGGAGGRQETQYF.

J is TRBJ2-3 and V is TRBV2; unclear D gene. This CDR3 contains 11 residues. Trimming took 7 bases from V and 5 from J, leaving 7 bases between them. CDR1 and CDR2 from the germline V gene are SNHLY and FYNNEI. CDR3 sequence: CASTVLDTQYF. The CDR3 region has the DNA TGTGCCAGCACAGTCCTAGATACGCAGTATTTT.

The chain uses TRBV19 and TRBJ1-2; 9 nucleotides line up with TRBD1. The germline CDR1 and CDR2 sequences are LNHDA and SQIVND (reference sequence). The V segment lost 2 bases and the J segment 4 bases; nucleotides outside the gene matches: 5. There are 15 residues in the CDR3. The CDR3 DNA reads as TGTGCCAGTAGTATAACCCGACAGGGGGTCTATGGCTACACCTTC. Translating it yields CASSITRQGVYGYTF.

This clone was detected a few times. The chain joins TRBV7-6 to TRBJ2-7; 8 bases are a match to TRBD2. The length of the CDR3 is 15 residues. V gave up 1 base and J gave up 0 bases; unmatched junction bases: 2. CDR1 SGHVS and CDR2 FNYEAQ come from the germline V gene. The DNA for the CDR3 is TGTGCCAGCAGCTTAGTAAGCGGGGGCTCCTACGAGCAGTACTTC. Amino acid sequence: CASSLVSGGSYEQYF.

The genes are TRBV5-1 and TRBJ2-7; D perhaps matches TRBD1 (5 bases). Germline V gene data show CDR1 as SGHRS and CDR2 as YFSETQ. The CDR3 has 13 residues. Trimming shortened V by 4 bases and J by 8 bases, and 16 bases separated the two germline ends. The CDR3 here is CASSDGVREQQYF. CDR3 nucleotides: TGCGCCAGCAGCGATGGGGTCAGGGAACAGCAGTACTTC.

V is TRBV7-3 and J is TRBJ2-3, with 7 positions matching TRBD2. The length of the CDR3 is 14 residues. CDR1 is SGHTA, CDR2 FQGTGA, per germline. V lost 5 bases, J lost 4 bases, and 6 bases stayed unmatched. CDR3: CASSDPSGADTQYF. The CDR3 DNA sequence: TGTGCCAGCAGCGATCCCAGCGGGGCAGATACGCAGTATTTT.

The CDR3 sequence: CAIRTGYEQYF. As DNA, the CDR3 is TGTGCCATCAGAACAGGGTACGAGCAGTACTTC. The rearrangement links TRBV10-3 to TRBJ2-7; TRBD1 might be the D (6 bases). CDR3 size: 11 residues. Germline loops: CDR1 ENHRY, CDR2 SYGVKD. V was cut by 6 bases and J by 4 bases, with 7 bases left in between.

The table lists this clone with a few counts. The J gene is TRBJ1-4, the V gene TRBV5-1, with D perhaps matching TRBD1 (5 bases). Germline V gives CDR1 SGHRS, CDR2 YFSETQ. The CDR3 runs to 14 residues. Trimming pared 4 bases from V and 2 bases from J, leaving 9 bases between. The CDR3 loop reads CASSLQATNEKLFF. In DNA form, the CDR3 reads TGCGCCAGCAGCCTACAGGCGACTAATGAAAAACTGTTTTTT.

The V and J genes are TRBV27 and TRBJ1-4; TRBD1 might be the D (5 bases). V gave up 5 bases and J gave up 7 bases, with 11 bases separating them. This CDR3 region has 13 residues. The germline gives CDR1 MNHEY, CDR2 SMNVEV (reference sequence). The CDR3 nucleotides read TGTGCCAGCAGTCCAGGACACCTTGAAAAACTGTTTTTT. Amino acids: CASSPGHLEKLFF.

J is TRBJ1-3 and V is TRBV7-9; weak D call: TRBD1 (6 bases). The CDR3 is made up of 14 amino acids. The V gene's germline CDR1 is SEHNR and CDR2 FQNEAQ (reference sequence). V lost 4 bases and J 4 bases, leaving 11 bases between the germline ends. This chain's CDR3 is CASSSAGGGNTIYF. The CDR3 DNA reads as TGTGCCAGCAGCTCGGCGGGGGGCGGAAACACCATATATTTT.

The genes are TRBV19 and TRBJ2-5, with TRBD2 matching 7 bases. Trimming cost V 2 bases and J 1 base; bases outside gene matches: 7. CDR1 is LNHDA and CDR2 is SQIVND in the germline V gene (reference sequence). This CDR3 has 16 residues. This CDR3 is CASSIPSGPSQETQYF. CDR3 nucleotides: TGTGCCAGTAGTATACCTAGCGGACCCTCCCAAGAGACCCAGTACTTC.

The V gene is TRBV5-6, the J gene TRBJ1-2, with 7 bases aligning to TRBD1. The CDR3 extends over 14 amino acids. CDR1 is SGHDT, CDR2 YYEEEE, per germline. After removal of 0 bases from V and 4 bases from J, the junction contained 3 bases not matched to a gene. The CDR3 region is CASSLVKGAYGYTF. The CDR3 DNA reads as TGTGCCAGCAGCTTGGTAAAGGGGGCCTATGGCTACACCTTC.

The chain recombines TRBV7-7 with TRBJ1-2; D is perhaps TRBD1 (5 bases). CDR3 length equals 16 residues. Germline loops: CDR1 SSHAT, CDR2 FNYEAQ (reference sequence). V was cut by 1 base and J by 4 bases, with 16 bases left in between. CDR3 residues: CASSLVSQGQGYGYTF. The CDR3 DNA is TGTGCCAGCAGCTTAGTTTCCCAGGGTCAGGGCTATGGCTACACCTTC.

CDR3 in DNA: TGCGCCAGCAGTATCCGGGACAGGGAGACCCAGTACTTC. Amino acids: CASSIRDRETQYF. The chain is built from TRBV10-2 and TRBJ2-5; 8 nucleotides match TRBD1. J gave up 5 bases and V 5 bases, and 4 bases lay outside the gene matches. This CDR3 has 13 amino acids. Germline CDR1 and CDR2: WSHSY and SAAADI.